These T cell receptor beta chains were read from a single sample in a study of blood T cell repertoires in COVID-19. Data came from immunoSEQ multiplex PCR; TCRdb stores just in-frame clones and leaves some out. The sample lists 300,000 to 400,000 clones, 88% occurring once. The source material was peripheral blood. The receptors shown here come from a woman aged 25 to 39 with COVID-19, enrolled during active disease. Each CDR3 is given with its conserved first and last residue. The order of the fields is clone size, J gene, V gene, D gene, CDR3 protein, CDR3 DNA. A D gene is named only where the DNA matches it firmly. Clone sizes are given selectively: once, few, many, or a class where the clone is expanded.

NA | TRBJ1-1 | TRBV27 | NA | CASSLSSGIKEAFF | TGTGCCAGCAGTTTATCGTCAGGGATAAAAGAAGCTTTCTTT
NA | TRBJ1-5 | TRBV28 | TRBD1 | CASSSWDRISNQPQHF | TGTGCCAGCAGTTCGTGGGACAGGATTAGCAATCAGCCCCAGCATTTT
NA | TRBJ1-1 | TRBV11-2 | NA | CASSSLQGWDTEAFF | TGTGCCAGCAGCTCCCTCCAGGGGTGGGACACTGAAGCTTTCTTT
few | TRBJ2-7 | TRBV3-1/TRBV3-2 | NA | CASSQDLLNYEQYF | TGTGCCAGCAGCCAAGATTTACTGAACTACGAGCAGTACTTC
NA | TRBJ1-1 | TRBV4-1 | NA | CASSPGTLNTEAFF | TGCGCCAGCAGTCCCGGGACACTCAACACTGAAGCTTTCTTT
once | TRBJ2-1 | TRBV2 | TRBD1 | CASTQDRSYSYNEQFF | TGTGCCAGCACTCAGGACAGGTCCTACTCCTACAATGAGCAGTTCTTC
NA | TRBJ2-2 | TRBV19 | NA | CASSPILASNTGELFF | TGTGCCAGTAGCCCGATTCTAGCGTCGAACACCGGGGAGCTGTTTTTT
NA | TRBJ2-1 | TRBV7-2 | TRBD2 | CASGSSGGAVKEQFF | TGTGCCAGCGGCTCTAGCGGGGGGGCCGTTAAGGAGCAGTTCTTC
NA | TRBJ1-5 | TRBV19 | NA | CASSIVGYQPQHF | TGTGCCAGTAGTATAGTCGGGTATCAGCCCCAGCATTTT
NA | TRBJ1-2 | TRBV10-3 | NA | CAISEFGEGDYGYTF | TGTGCCATCAGTGAGTTTGGTGAAGGGGACTATGGCTACACCTTC
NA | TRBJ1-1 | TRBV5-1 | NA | CATKQGMNTEAFF | TGCGCCACTAAACAGGGAATGAACACTGAAGCTTTCTTT